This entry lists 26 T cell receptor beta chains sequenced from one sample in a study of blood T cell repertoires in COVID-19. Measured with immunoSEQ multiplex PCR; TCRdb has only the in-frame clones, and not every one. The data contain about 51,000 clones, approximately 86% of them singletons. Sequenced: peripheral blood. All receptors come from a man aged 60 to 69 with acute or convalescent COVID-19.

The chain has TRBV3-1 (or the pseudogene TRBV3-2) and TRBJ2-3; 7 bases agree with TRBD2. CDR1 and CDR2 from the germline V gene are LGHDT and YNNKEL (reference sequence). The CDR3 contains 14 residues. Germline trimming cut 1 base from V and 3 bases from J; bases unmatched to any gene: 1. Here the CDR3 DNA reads TGTGCCAGCAGCCAAGGCGGGAGAACAGATACGCAGTATTTT. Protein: CASSQGGRTDTQYF.

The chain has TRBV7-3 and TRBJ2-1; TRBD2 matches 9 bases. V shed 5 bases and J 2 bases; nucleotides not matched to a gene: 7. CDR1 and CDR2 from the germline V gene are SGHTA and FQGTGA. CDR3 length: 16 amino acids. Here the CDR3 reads CASSLETSGTYNEQFF. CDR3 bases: TGTGCCAGCAGCCTAGAGACTAGCGGCACCTACAATGAGCAGTTCTTC.

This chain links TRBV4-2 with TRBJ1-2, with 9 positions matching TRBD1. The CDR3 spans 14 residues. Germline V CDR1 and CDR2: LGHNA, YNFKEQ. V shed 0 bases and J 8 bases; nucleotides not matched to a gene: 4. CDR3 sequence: CASSQDRTGVGYTF. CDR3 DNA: TGTGCCAGCAGCCAAGATAGGACAGGGGTAGGCTACACCTTC.

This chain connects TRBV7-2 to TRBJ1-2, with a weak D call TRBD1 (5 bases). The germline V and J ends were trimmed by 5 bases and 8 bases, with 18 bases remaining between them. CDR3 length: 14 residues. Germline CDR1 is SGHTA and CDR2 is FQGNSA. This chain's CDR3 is CASSDPGGVGGYTF. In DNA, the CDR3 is TGTGCCAGCAGCGACCCGGGGGGGGTGGGCGGCTACACCTTC.

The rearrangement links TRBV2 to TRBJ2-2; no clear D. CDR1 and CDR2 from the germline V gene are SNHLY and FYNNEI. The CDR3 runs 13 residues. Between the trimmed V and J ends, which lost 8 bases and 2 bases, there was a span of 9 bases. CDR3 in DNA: TGTGCCAGCTCCCCAGGAAACACCGGGGAGCTGTTTTTT. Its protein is CASSPGNTGELFF. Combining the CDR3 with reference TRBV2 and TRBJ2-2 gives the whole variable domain EPEVTQTPSHQVTQMGQEVILRCVPISNHLYFYWYRQILGQKVEFLVSFYNNEISEKSEIFDDQFSVERPDGSNFTLKIRSTKLEDSAMYFCASSPGNTGELFFGEGSRLTVL.

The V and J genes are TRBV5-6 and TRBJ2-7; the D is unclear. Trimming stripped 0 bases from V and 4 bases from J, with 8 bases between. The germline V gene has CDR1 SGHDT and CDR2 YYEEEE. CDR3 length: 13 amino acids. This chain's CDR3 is CASSLAAKYEQYF. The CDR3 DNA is TGTGCCAGCAGCTTGGCCGCTAAATACGAGCAGTACTTC.

Here the CDR3 DNA reads TGTGCCAGCAGCTTGGAGGTTCTATCGAGCGATCGGACAGGGGGCACTGAAGCTTTCTTT. This translates into CASSLEVLSSDRTGGTEAFF. The rearrangement links TRBV5-4 to TRBJ1-1; 10 positions agree with TRBD1. V shed 0 bases, J shed 4 bases, and the junction held 18 bases outside the gene matches. Germline values: CDR1 SGHNT, CDR2 YYREEE (reference sequence). The CDR3 contains 20 residues.

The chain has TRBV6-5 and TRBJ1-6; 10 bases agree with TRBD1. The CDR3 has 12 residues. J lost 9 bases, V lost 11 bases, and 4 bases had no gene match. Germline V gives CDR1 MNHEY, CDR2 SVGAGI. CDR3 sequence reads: CAAGTGASPLHF. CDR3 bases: TGTGCCGCCGGGACAGGGGCTTCACCCCTCCACTTT.

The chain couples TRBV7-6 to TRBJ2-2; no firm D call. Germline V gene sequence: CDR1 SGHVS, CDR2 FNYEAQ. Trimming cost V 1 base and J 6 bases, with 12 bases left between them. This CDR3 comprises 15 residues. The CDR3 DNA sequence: TGTGCCAGCAGCTTAGTCGGGTTGTCGGCCGGGGAGCTGTTTTTT. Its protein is CASSLVGLSAGELFF.

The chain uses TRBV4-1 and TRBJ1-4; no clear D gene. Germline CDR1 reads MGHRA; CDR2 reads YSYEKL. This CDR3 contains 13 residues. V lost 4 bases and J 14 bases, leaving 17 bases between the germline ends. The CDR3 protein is CASSPISPLALFF. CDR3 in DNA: TGCGCCAGCAGCCCAATATCCCCTCTTGCGCTGTTTTTT.

The CDR3 nucleotides read TGTGCCAGCACCTCTACGACAGATACGCAGTATTTT. It specifies CASTSTTDTQYF. The chain has TRBV6-5 and TRBJ2-3, with D unclear. There are 12 residues in the CDR3. Germline CDR1 is MNHEY and CDR2 is SVGAGI. The germline V and J ends were trimmed by 7 bases and 3 bases, with 8 bases remaining between them.

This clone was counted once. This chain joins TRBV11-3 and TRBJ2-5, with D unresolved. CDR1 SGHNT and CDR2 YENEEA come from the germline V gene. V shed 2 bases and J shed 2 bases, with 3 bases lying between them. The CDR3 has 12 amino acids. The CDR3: CASSLYQETQYF. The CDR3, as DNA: TGTGCCAGCAGCTTATATCAAGAGACCCAGTACTTC.

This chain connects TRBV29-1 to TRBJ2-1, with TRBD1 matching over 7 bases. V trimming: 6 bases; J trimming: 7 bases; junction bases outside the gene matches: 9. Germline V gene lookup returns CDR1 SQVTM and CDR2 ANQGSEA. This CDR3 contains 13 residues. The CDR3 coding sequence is TGCAGCGTATCGAGGGGGCTAGGTAATGAGCAGTTCTTC. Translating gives CSVSRGLGNEQFF.

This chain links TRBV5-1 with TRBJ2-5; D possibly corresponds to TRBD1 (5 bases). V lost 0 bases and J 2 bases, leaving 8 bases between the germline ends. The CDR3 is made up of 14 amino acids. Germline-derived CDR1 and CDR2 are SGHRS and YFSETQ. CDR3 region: CASSLGPGQETQYF. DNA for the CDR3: TGCGCCAGCAGCTTGGGGCCAGGGCAAGAGACCCAGTACTTC.

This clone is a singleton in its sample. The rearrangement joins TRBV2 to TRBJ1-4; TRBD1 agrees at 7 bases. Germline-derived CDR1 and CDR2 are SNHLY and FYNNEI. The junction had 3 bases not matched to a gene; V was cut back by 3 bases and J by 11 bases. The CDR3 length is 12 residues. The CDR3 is CASSEDRKKLFF. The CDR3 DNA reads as TGTGCCAGCAGTGAGGACAGGAAGAAACTGTTTTTT.

The CDR3 sequence is CASSTTAGELFF. The CDR3 nucleotides read TGTGCCAGCAGCACCACAGCCGGGGAGCTGTTTTTT. The rearrangement uses TRBV9 and TRBJ2-2; D unresolved. Germline lookup yields CDR1 SGDLS and CDR2 YYNGEE. The CDR3 spans 12 residues. V was trimmed by 4 bases and J by 6 bases, leaving 7 bases between them.

DNA for the CDR3: TGTGCCAGCAGCTTAGCGGCCACCTACGAGCAGTACTTC. Its protein is CASSLAATYEQYF. The chain combines TRBV7-8 with TRBJ2-7; D uncertain. Germline values: CDR1 SGHVS, CDR2 FQNEAQ. The CDR3 length is 13 residues. V was cut by 0 bases and J by 2 bases, with 5 bases left in between.

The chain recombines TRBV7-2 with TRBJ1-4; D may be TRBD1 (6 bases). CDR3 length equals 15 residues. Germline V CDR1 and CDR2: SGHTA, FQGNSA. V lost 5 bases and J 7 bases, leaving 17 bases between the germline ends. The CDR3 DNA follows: TGTGCCAGCAGCCAGTTCAGGGGAATCGGTGAAAAACTGTTTTTT. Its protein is CASSQFRGIGEKLFF.

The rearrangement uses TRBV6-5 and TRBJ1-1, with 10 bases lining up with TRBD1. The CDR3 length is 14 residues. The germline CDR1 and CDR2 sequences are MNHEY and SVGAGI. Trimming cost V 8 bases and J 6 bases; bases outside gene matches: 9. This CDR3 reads CASGDRGWDAEAFF. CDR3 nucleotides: TGTGCCAGCGGGGACAGGGGCTGGGACGCTGAAGCTTTCTTT.

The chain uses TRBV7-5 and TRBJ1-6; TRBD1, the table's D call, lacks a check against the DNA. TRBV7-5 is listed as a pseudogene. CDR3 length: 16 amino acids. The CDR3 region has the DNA TGTGCCAGAAGCAAATCCGGGACAGCTTATAATTCACCCCTCCACTTT. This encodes CARSKSGTAYNSPLHF.

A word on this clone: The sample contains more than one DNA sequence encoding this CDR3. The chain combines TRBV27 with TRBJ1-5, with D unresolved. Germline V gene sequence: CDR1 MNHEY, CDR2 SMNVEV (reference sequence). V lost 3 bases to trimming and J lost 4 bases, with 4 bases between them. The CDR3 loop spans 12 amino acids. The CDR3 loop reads CASSFLNQPQHF. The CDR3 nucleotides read TGTGCCAGCAGTTTTTTAAATCAGCCCCAGCATTTT.

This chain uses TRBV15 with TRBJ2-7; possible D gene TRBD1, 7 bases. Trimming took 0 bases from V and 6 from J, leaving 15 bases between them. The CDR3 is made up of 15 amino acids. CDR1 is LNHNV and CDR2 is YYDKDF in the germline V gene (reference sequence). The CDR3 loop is CATSRERRGQSEQYF. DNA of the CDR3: TGTGCCACCAGCAGAGAAAGGAGGGGGCAAAGCGAGCAGTACTTC.

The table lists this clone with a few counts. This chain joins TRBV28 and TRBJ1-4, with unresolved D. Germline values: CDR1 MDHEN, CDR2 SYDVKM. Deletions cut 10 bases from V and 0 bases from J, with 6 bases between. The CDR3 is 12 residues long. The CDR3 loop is CATRATNEKLFF. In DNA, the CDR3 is TGTGCCACCCGAGCAACTAATGAAAAACTGTTTTTT.

CDR3 sequence: CASSRTRGRDTQYF. CDR3 bases: TGTGCCAGTAGTAGAACACGGGGTCGAGATACGCAGTATTTT. The chain uses TRBV19 and TRBJ2-3; perhaps TRBD2 as D (5 bases). The CDR3 extends over 14 amino acids. Trimming cost V 4 bases and J 5 bases, with 13 bases left between them. CDR1 LNHDA and CDR2 SQIVND come from the germline V gene (reference sequence).

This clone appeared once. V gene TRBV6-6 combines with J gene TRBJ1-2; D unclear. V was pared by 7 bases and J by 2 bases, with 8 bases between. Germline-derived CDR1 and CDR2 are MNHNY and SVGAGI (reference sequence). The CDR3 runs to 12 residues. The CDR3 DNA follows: TGTGCCAGCACTCAAGCGAACTATGGCTACACCTTC. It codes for CASTQANYGYTF.

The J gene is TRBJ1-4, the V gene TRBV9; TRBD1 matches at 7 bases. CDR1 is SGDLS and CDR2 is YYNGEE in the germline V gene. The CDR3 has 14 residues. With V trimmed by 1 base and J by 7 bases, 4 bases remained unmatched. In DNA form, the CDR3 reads TGTGCCAGCAGCGTATCGCAGGGGGGTGAAAAACTGTTTTTT. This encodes CASSVSQGGEKLFF. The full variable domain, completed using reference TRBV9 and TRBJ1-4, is DSGVTQTPKHLITATGQRVTLRCSPRSGDLSVYWYQQSLDQGLQFLIQYYNGEERAKGNILERFSAQQFPDLHSELNLSSLELGDSALYFCASSVSQGGEKLFFGSGTQLSVL.